This T cell receptor (beta chain) stems from a study of CD8 T cells in Susac syndrome. It was with random hexamers that about 0.45 to 1 ug RNA was reverse transcribed. It was immunoSEQ multiplex PCR that amplified TCR beta CDR3 across 54 Vbeta and 13 Jbeta. MiXCR was run by TCRdb on the immunoSEQ multiplex PCR reads, yielding one entry per CDR3 protein. The sample lists roughly 180,000 distinct CDR3 sequences, 85% to 95% occurring once. Germline V gene sequence: CDR1 SGHTA, CDR2 FQGNSA. There are 16 residues in the CDR3. V lost 1 base to trimming and J lost 6 bases; unmatched junction nucleotides: 10. Study outcomes and limitations: It was acknowledged by the study that relatively few individuals were included in its TCR sequencing and HLA analysis.

Under recently defined diagnostic criteria, the patients with Susac syndrome qualified as having definite or probable disease. A remark on this clonotype: What it binds is unknown.

V usage is TRBV7-2 and J usage is TRBJ2-3; TRBD2 matches at 7 bases. Sample: CD4+ T cells from PBMCs. The TCR sequence derives from a human donor with Susac syndrome. CDR3 DNA: TGTGCCAGCAGCTTAGGGTCTCGCGGGAGAGGGGATACGCAGTATTTT. This encodes CASSLGSRGRGDTQYF.